Described below is a single T cell receptor (beta chain) sequence and its context. Its matching antigen is unknown. This record belongs to a study of shared clonotypes between healthy human individuals. In the sorted-subset replicate PCRs, 200 ng DNA, tens of thousands of T cell genomes, was used. Method: immunoSEQ multiplex PCR; TCRdb's copy keeps in-frame clones and lacks some. In the table there are over a million clones, roughly 96% of which are singletons. Trimming at V came to 7 bases and at J to 4 bases, leaving 13 bases not matched to a gene. CDR1 is SNHLY and CDR2 is FYNNEI in the germline V gene. There are 16 residues in the CDR3. Study-wide results and caveats: Rarefaction exposed incomplete sorted-subset sequencing despite large depth. When compared with the clonotypes that were shared by all four sorted-subset donors, the non-shared clonotypes turned out to have lower generation probabilities. Blood was the only sampled material, and tissue repertoires likely differ.

The rearrangement links TRBV2 to TRBJ2-5; TRBD2 matches at 9 bases. The TCR was taken from a man aged 25-45 years in good health. The source material was naive CD4+ T cells sorted from blood. Documented subset: CD45RA+ positively selected. The chain's CDR3 is CASTRNSAGGGETQYF. The CDR3 DNA sequence: TGTGCCAGCACCCGGAACTCTGCGGGAGGGGGAGAGACCCAGTACTTC.